This T cell receptor beta chain was sequenced during a study of CD8 T cells in ankylosing spondylitis. In germline, CDR1 is DFQATT, CDR2 SNEGSKA (reference sequence). Trimming cost V 5 bases and J 0 bases, with 14 bases left between them. The CDR3 extends over 15 amino acids. In its sample, this clonotype was seen many times. TCRdb re-called the 5' RACE reads through MiXCR, storing one row per CDR3 protein. The sample yields approximately 90,000 distinct CDR3 sequences, roughly 8.3% seen once. The chain combines TRBV20-1 with TRBJ2-4; D is tentatively TRBD1 or TRBD2 (5 bases each). This clonotype was sampled from a male donor with ankylosing spondylitis or in good health (not recorded which). Sequencing used blood, either unsorted or a sorted T cell fraction (not recorded which). The CDR3 nucleotides read TGCAGTGCTGGGGGACGGGGAATAGCCAAAAACATTCAGTACTTC. Translated: CSAGGRGIAKNIQYF.